This TCR beta chain emerged from a study of T cell responses to AZD1222 COVID-19 vaccine. With respect to this clone: Its antigen is undetermined.

Germline lookup yields CDR1 MGHRA and CDR2 YSYEKL. V gave up 5 bases and J gave up 5 bases; unmatched junction bases: 5. This CDR3 has 14 amino acids. Study-wide findings and caveats: Reportedly, nearly half of unique spike TCRs recognized epitopes outside B.1.351/B.1.1.7 mutations.

TCRdb's copy holds only in-frame clones and misses some; the assay was immunoSEQ multiplex PCR. Seen here are approximately 150,000 clones, approximately 93% observed once, and the top ten hold roughly 0.9%. The rearrangement links TRBV4-1 to TRBJ1-4, with TRBD1 identical over 7 bases. This sequence originates from an adult in good health. The material sequenced was peripheral blood, taken on day 0 of AZD1222 vaccination. CDR3 amino acids: CASSRGGGNEKLFF. The CDR3 bases are TGCGCCAGCAGCAGAGGGGGCGGGAATGAAAAACTGTTTTTT.